The rows below give T cell receptor beta chains drawn from one sample of a study of stem cell transplantation in POMP-related autoinflammatory disease. Sequencing was performed with immunoSEQ multiplex PCR; in TCRdb, only in-frame clones are kept and a portion is missing. In the table there are about 26,000 clones, around 83% of which are singletons. Sequencing was performed on CD4+ T cells from PBMCs, taken before stem cell transplantation. These receptor sequences come from a human donor with POMP-related autoinflammation and immune dysregulation (PRAID). Both conserved end residues are part of each CDR3. A D gene is named only where the DNA matches it firmly. Clone size is given for some rows only: seen once, a few or many times, or a class if the clone is expanded.

.	TRBV18	TRBD1	TRBJ1-6	TGTGCCAGCTCACCACTACCGCAGGGGGCGGGTAATTCACCCCTCCACTTT	CASSPLPQGAGNSPLHF
.	TRBV5-1	.	TRBJ2-7	TGCGCCAGCAGTCCGAGCGGGCCCTACGAGCAGTACTTC	CASSPSGPYEQYF
.	TRBV5-4	TRBD2	TRBJ2-1	TGTGCCAGCAGCCACATAGCGGGAGGGGCTTACAATGAGCAGTTCTTC	CASSHIAGGAYNEQFF
few	TRBV28	.	TRBJ2-3	TGTGCCAGCAGTTTATCGGCGGGCAGGGGCACAGATACGCAGTATTTT	CASSLSAGRGTDTQYF
.	TRBV2	.	TRBJ2-4	TGTGCCAGCACCTTGGACACGCAAAACATTCAGTACTTC	CASTLDTQNIQYF
.	TRBV9	TRBD2	TRBJ2-1	TGTGCCAGCAGCTTCCTAGCGGGGGGAGACAATGAGCAGTTCTTC	CASSFLAGGDNEQFF
once	TRBV28	TRBD2	TRBJ2-3	TGTGCCAGCAGTTCCGGGAGGATAGATACGCAGTATTTT	CASSSGRIDTQYF
.	TRBV10-3	.	TRBJ1-5	TGTGCCATCAGTGAGTTGGGGGCGGCTCAGCCCCAGCATTTT	CAISELGAAQPQHF
.	TRBV30	TRBD1	TRBJ1-2	TGTGCCTGGAGGCCCCTTACAGGGGTAGAGGGTGGCTACACCTTC	CAWRPLTGVEGGYTF
.	TRBV30	.	TRBJ1-1	TGTGCCTGGAGTACGGGGGCGCCCGAAGCTTTCTTT	CAWSTGAPEAFF
.	TRBV6-6	.	TRBJ1-2	TGTGCCAGCAGTTACGGTCCTACAGCTAACTATGGCTACACCTTC	CASSYGPTANYGYTF
.	TRBV9	TRBD2	TRBJ2-3	TGTGCCAGCAGCGTAGCCGGACTAGCCACAGATACGCAGTATTTT	CASSVAGLATDTQYF
once	TRBV11-2	TRBD2	TRBJ2-3	TGTGCCAGCAGCTCAGGGCCTAGCGGGGGCACAGATACGCAGTATTTT	CASSSGPSGGTDTQYF
once	TRBV6-6	.	TRBJ2-1	TGTGCCAGCACCAGACTAGAGAAACTCTACAATGAGCAGTTCTTC	CASTRLEKLYNEQFF
.	TRBV6-6	.	TRBJ2-5	TGTGCCAGCAGTTACACCATGGCGGAGACCCAGTACTTC	CASSYTMAETQYF
few	TRBV19	.	TRBJ2-7	TGTGCCAGTAGTACCGGTGCTGGGACAATGGCCTACGAGCAGTACTTC	CASSTGAGTMAYEQYF
once	TRBV7-9	TRBD2	TRBJ2-3	TGTGCCAGCAGCTTAGGGCTAGCGGAACCCACAGATACGCAGTATTTT	CASSLGLAEPTDTQYF
.	TRBV5-4	.	TRBJ2-1	TGTGCCAGTTCCCCCCCCAGCTCCTACAATGAGCAGTTCTTC	CASSPPSSYNEQFF
.	TRBV6-5	.	TRBJ1-1	TGTGCCAGCAGTTACTCAGGGGTAACTGAAGCTTTCTTT	CASSYSGVTEAFF
.	TRBV7-3	TRBD2	TRBJ2-1	TGTGCCAGCAGCCAAGCGGGGGGGCTCAGCTATGAGCAGTTCTTC	CASSQAGGLSYEQFF
.	TRBV28	.	TRBJ2-3	TGTGCCAGTTCAGGGGGAGGGCTCACAGATACGCAGTATTTT	CASSGGGLTDTQYF
once	TRBV6-5	.	TRBJ1-3	TGTGCCAGCAGTTACCGCCGGGACGCAGGAAACACCATATATTTT	CASSYRRDAGNTIYF
few	TRBV7-9	.	TRBJ1-5	TGTGCCAGCAGCTCGTATAGCAATCAGCCCCAGCATTTT	CASSSYSNQPQHF
.	TRBV5-6	.	TRBJ2-3	TGTGCCAGCAGCTTGGGGGGGTTTTCCACAGATACGCAGTATTTT	CASSLGGFSTDTQYF
few	TRBV6-6	TRBD1	TRBJ2-7	TGTGCCAGCAGGATTGACAGGGCACGGGAGCAGTACTTC	CASRIDRAREQYF
.	TRBV14	.	TRBJ2-6	TGTGCCAGCAGCCTGAGCTCTGGGGCCAACGTCCTGACTTTC	CASSLSSGANVLTF
.	TRBV6-6	.	TRBJ1-1	TGTGCCAGCAGCCCCCCAGAGAACACTGAAGCTTTCTTT	CASSPPENTEAFF
.	TRBV6-5	.	TRBJ2-2	TGTGCCAGCAGTTCCGGACTCCCCCCCGGGGAGCTGTTTTTT	CASSSGLPPGELFF
.	TRBV29-1	.	TRBJ1-2	TGCAGCGTTGGGAACCATTGGGGGCCCTATGGCTACACCTTC	CSVGNHWGPYGYTF
.	TRBV7-9	.	TRBJ2-7	TGTGCCAGCACGAACAGTTTCTACGAGCAGTACTTC	CASTNSFYEQYF
.	TRBV21-1	.	TRBJ2-6	TGTGCCAGCAGCTTCGACTGGACAGGTACTGGGGCCAACGTCCTGACTTTC	CASSFDWTGTGANVLTF
.	TRBV5-4	TRBD1	TRBJ1-5	TGTGCCAGCAGCTTGACAGGGGAAAATCAGCCCCAGCATTTT	CASSLTGENQPQHF
few	TRBV19	.	TRBJ1-5	TGTGCCAGTAGTATCAGGGACCCAGAATATCAGCCCCAGCATTTT	CASSIRDPEYQPQHF
.	TRBV5-4	.	TRBJ1-1	TGTGCCAGCAGCCTAGGGCGACAGTACACTGAAGCTTTCTTT	CASSLGRQYTEAFF
.	TRBV19	.	TRBJ1-1	TGTGCCAGTAGTATAGATCGTGGGGGCCGGGGACCCCATGAAGCTTTCTTT	CASSIDRGGRGPHEAFF
.	TRBV19	TRBD1	TRBJ1-2	TGTGCCAGTAGTATAGCCGGGGACAGCCGCGGGGGCTACACCTTC	CASSIAGDSRGGYTF
.	TRBV6-5	.	TRBJ2-1	TGTGCCAGCGGGGGGATCGACTACAATGAGCAGTTCTTC	CASGGIDYNEQFF
.	TRBV7-7	.	TRBJ1-3	TGTGCCAGCAGCTTACTCGGAAACACCATATATTTT	CASSLLGNTIYF
.	TRBV15	.	TRBJ2-4	TGTGCCACCAGCAGAGTGCTTACAGGCCTAGCCAAAAACATTCAGTACTTC	CATSRVLTGLAKNIQYF
.	TRBV6-1	.	TRBJ2-3	TGTGCCAGCAGTGAAGCGGTACCAGATACGCAGTATTTT	CASSEAVPDTQYF
.	TRBV5-1	TRBD2	TRBJ2-1	TGCGCCAGCAGCTGGGGACTAGCGGGACAGATCCAGTTCTTC	CASSWGLAGQIQFF
.	TRBV13	TRBD1	TRBJ1-6	TGTGCCAGCTTATTCCGGACAGGGGCTTCACCCCTCCACTTT	CASLFRTGASPLHF
.	TRBV7-7	TRBD1	TRBJ2-5	TGTGCTAGCAGCTTAGTAAACAGGGGAGAGACCCAGTACTTC	CASSLVNRGETQYF
.	TRBV7-9	TRBD2	TRBJ2-1	TGTGCCAGCAGCTTACAAGGCGGGAGCTCCTACAATGAGCAGTTCTTC	CASSLQGGSSYNEQFF
.	TRBV6-1	.	TRBJ1-2	TGTGCCAGCAGTGAAGGGAACGCAAACTATGGCTACACCTTC	CASSEGNANYGYTF
.	TRBV29-1	TRBD2	TRBJ2-7	TGCAGCGTGGGGGGACTAGCGGGATACGAGCAGTACTTC	CSVGGLAGYEQYF
.	TRBV7-2	.	TRBJ2-5	TGTGCCAGCAGCTTTACCTATTTTCAGGGGTGGGAGACCCAGTACTTC	CASSFTYFQGWETQYF
.	TRBV7-2	TRBD1	TRBJ2-4	TGTGCCAGCAGCCAGGGGGTTGGCAAAAACATTCAGTACTTC	CASSQGVGKNIQYF
.	TRBV5-1	.	TRBJ2-5	TGCGCCAGCAGCTTATCAGGGTGGGGGGAGACCCAGTACTTC	CASSLSGWGETQYF
.	TRBV6-6	TRBD1	TRBJ1-2	TGTGCCAGCAGTAACCCCGGGACAGGGAACTATGGCTACACCTTC	CASSNPGTGNYGYTF
.	TRBV4-1	.	TRBJ2-5	TGCGCCAGCAGCCAAGGGAGTTGGGAGACCCAGTACTTC	CASSQGSWETQYF
.	TRBV4-2	TRBD2	TRBJ2-1	TGTGCCAGCAGCCAAGGTGCGTCTAGCGGGGGCTCCTACAATGAGCAGTTCTTC	CASSQGASSGGSYNEQFF
few	TRBV6-1	.	TRBJ2-5	TGTGCCAGCATATTGGGGCACTCCGGAGAGACCCAGTACTTC	CASILGHSGETQYF
.	TRBV19	.	TRBJ2-2	TGTGCCAGTAGTCCCCCCCGCAGGGAGGACACCGGGGAGCTGTTTTTT	CASSPPRREDTGELFF
.	TRBV7-3	.	TRBJ2-1	TGTGCCAGCAGCCCCGCAGCTCACGCGGGTGAGCAGTTCTTC	CASSPAAHAGEQFF